The TCR beta chain described here comes from a study of human T cells and chemical hapten exposure. Study-wide findings and caveats: Following DPC sensitization, TCRs present above 1 in 1000 frequency showed no change.

This CDR3 contains 16 residues. The germline V gene has CDR1 LGHNA and CDR2 YSLEER. Losses at the gene ends were 3 bases for V and 2 bases for J; bases not matched to a gene: 5. TCRdb re-called the RACE reads through MiXCR, storing one row per CDR3 protein. The sample has 95,000 to 150,000 distinct CDR3 sequences, roughly 13% seen once. Time point specified: patch test 1, 2 weeks after DPC sensitization. Treatment noted: therapeutic diphenylcyclopropenone sensitization with weekly scalp DPC. Concerning this clonotype itself: The antigen remains unidentified.

The sequence was obtained from a man between 18 and 35 years old with alopecia areata. Some clones in this sample may be carry-over from other donors' samples. Source: whole blood, taken in connection with sensitization to the hapten diphenylcyclopropenone (DPC). The chain employs TRBV4-3 and TRBJ2-3; 10 nucleotides agree with TRBD1. The CDR3 nucleotides are TGCGCCAGCAGCCAGGAAAGACAGGGGGCCACAGATACGCAGTATTTT. It encodes CASSQERQGATDTQYF.